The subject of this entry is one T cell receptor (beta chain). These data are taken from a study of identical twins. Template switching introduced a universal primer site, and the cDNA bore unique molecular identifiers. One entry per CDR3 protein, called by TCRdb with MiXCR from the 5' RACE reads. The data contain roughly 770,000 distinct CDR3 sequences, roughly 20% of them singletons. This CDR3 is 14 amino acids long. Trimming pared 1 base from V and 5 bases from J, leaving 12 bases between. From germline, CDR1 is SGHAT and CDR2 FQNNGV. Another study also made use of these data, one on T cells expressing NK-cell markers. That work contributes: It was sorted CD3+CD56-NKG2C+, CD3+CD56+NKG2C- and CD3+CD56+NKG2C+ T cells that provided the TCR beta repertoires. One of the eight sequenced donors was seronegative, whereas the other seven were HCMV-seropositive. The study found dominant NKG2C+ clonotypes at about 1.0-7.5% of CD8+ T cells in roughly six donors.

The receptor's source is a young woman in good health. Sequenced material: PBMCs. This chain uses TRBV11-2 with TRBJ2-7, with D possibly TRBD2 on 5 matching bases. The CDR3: CASSLVRGIDEQYF. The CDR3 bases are TGTGCCAGCAGCTTAGTCCGGGGAATCGACGAGCAGTACTTC. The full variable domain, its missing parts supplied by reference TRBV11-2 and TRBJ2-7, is EAGVAQSPRYKIIEKRQSVAFWCNPISGHATLYWYQQILGQGPKLLIQFQNNGVVDDSQLPKDRFSAERLKGVDSTLKIQPAKLEDSAVYLCASSLVRGIDEQYFGPGTRLTVT.